The clone carrying this T cell receptor beta chain was observed a single time. Its specificity is unknown. A second PCR of roughly 7 to 11 cycles used a sample-barcoded 5' primer and a J-beta primer mix. TCRdb re-called the 5' RACE reads with MiXCR, one entry per CDR3 protein. Altogether about 1.7 million distinct CDR3 sequences are present, 28% being singletons, with the ten largest covering more than 6%. These data belong to a study of blood T cells in healthy people across ages. The study's findings and limits: The fall in TCR beta diversity per million T cells was roughly linear with age.

The V and J ends lost 7 bases and 1 base respectively, with 25 bases between them. The CDR3 contains 18 residues. CDR1 SGHTA and CDR2 FQGNSA come from the germline V gene. Russia was home to the donors, healthy Caucasian individuals aged roughly 6 to 90. PBMCs, at least 6 million per sample, were isolated. This sequence was found in a woman aged 25 to 39 in good health. Sequencing was carried out using blood. V is TRBV7-2 and J is TRBJ1-1; possibly TRBD1 for D (5 bases). DNA of the CDR3: TGTGCCAGCAAAGCGGGGGGAAGCCGGGTAGAGGAGAACACTGAAGCTTTCTTT. It is translated as CASKAGGSRVEENTEAFF.